The present entry profiles one T cell receptor beta chain with its context. The source of the sample is a study of blood T cell repertoires in COVID-19. About the study: Acute and convalescent COVID-19 specimens originated in the United States, Italy and Spain.

Libraries were prepared by immunoSEQ multiplex PCR; TCRdb keeps only in-frame clonotypes and omits some of them. The table includes around 470,000 clones, roughly 91% detected once. After removal of 0 bases from V and 11 bases from J, the junction contained 6 bases not matched to a gene. Germline V lookup: CDR1 SGDLS, CDR2 YYNGEE. The CDR3 runs 13 residues. Sequences were obtained from PBMCs or T cells enriched from blood (not recorded which). The chain employs TRBV9 and TRBJ2-7; TRBD2 matches at 9 bases. This receptor was taken from a man aged 18 to 35 who had recovered from COVID-19. The CDR3 DNA reads TGTGCCAGCAGCGTAGAAGAAGCGGGAGGCAAGTACTTC. This gives the protein CASSVEEAGGKYF.